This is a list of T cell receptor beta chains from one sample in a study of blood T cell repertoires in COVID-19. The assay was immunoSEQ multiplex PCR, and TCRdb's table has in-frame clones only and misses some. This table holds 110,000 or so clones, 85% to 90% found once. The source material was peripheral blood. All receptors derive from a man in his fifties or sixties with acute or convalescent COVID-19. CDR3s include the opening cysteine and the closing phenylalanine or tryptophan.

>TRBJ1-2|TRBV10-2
CASSGRENYGYTF
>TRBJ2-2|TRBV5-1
CASSFTELAANTGELFF
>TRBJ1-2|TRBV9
CASSPPDYGYTF
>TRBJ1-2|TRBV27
CASSFTGAHGYTF
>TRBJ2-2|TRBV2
CASSESGENTGELFF
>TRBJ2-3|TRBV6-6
CASSPSRRPFIGDTQYF
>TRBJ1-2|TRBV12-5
CATWALTGGEGYNYGYTF
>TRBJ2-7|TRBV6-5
CASRSFPSGIYEQYF
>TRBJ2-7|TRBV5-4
CASSLTQPGGLYEQYF
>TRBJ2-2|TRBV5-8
CASSPTSRSGSLTGELFF
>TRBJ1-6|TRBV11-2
CASSTTGRGSPLHF
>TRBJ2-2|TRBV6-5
CASSLAEPNTGELFF
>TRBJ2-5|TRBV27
CASRSDLWRGQETQYF
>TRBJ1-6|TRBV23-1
CASSQLRQGMHSPLHF
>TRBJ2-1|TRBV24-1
CATSDPTSGSLNEQFF
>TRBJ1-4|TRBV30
CAWSVLRRGGEKLFF
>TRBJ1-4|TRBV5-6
CASSLGQGIQTNEKLFF
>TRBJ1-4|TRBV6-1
CASSALSGGSTEKLFF
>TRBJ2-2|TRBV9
CASSAPPSTGELFF
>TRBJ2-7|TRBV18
CASSPTRGYEQYF
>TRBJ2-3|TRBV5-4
CASTLKGGVGADTQYF
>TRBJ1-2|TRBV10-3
CAISDMATSRFGYTF
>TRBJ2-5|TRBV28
CASGLGVQETQYF
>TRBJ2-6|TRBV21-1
CASLWGPGANVLTF
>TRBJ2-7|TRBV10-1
CASSETGQGYEQYF
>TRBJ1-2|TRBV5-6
CASSFPDRNYGYTF
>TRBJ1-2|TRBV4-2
CARTGGYGYTF
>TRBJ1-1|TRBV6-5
CASWGGGGTEAFF
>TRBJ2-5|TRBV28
CASSFPPSEETQYF
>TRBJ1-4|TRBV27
CASSFGTGPPTNEKLFF
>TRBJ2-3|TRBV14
CASSQDSSGIADTQYF
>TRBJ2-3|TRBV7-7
CASSSGRASGGSPHTQYF
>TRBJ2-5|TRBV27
CASSGVAARETQYF
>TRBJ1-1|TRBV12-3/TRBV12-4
CASNWGGHTEAFF
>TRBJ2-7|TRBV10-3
CAISEDTYEQYF
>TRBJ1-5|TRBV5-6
CASSLKGREVNQPQHF
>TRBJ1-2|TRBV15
CATSRDINRGNGYTF
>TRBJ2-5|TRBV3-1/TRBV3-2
CASSQVGGPRETQYF
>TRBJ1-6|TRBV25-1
CASTLSVGSPLHF
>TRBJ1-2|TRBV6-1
CASSEGQASNYGYTF
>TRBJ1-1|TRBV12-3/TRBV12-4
CASSLGTEAFF
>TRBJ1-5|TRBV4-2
CASSHLLGGSGQPQHF
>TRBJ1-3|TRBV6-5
CASSPRGNTIYF
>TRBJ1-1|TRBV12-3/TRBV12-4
CASTTQGGTEAFF
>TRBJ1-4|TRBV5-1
CASSSGQDEKLFF